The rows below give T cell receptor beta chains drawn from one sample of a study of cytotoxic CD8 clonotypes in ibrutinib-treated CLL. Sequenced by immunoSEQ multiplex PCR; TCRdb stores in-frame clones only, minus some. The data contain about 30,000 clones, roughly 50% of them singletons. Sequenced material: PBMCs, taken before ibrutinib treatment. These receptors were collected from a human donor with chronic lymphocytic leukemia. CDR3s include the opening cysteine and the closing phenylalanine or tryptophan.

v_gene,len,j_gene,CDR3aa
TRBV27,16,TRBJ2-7,CASSPNLAGGPHEQYF
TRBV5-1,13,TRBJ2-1,CATRDRGYNEQFF
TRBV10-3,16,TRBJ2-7,CAISESMTGQIYEQYF
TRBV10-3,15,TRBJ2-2,CAISEARANTGELFF
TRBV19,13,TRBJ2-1,CASGLSSYNEQFF
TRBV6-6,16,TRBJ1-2,CASSYLGTLHPGGYTF
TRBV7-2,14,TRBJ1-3,CASSPSGSGNTIYF
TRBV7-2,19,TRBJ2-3,CASSLRPSGSSFPSDTQYF
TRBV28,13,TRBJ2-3,CASREFGTDTQYF
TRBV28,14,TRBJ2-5,CASSFTGLQETQYF
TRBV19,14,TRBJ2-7,CASSTGLAGYEQYF
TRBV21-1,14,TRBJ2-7,CASTLAKREDEQYF
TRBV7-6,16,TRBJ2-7,CASSPGHRISHHEQYF
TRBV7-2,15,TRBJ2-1,CASSQSTGFYNEQFF
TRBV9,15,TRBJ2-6,CASSAHDLGANVLTF
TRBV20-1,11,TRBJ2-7,CSTSFPYEQYF
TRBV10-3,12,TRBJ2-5,CAISTTGGTQYF
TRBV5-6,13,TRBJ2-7,CASSQGRLYEQYF
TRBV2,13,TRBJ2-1,CASSGLPGWEQFF
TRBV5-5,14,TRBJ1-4,CASSLDSINEKLFF
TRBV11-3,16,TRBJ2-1,CASSESGGSSYNEQFF
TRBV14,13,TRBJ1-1,CASSQTDRDEAFF
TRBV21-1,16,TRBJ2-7,CASSKTYPGGFDEQYF
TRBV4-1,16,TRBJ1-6,CASSQGLVGGNSPLHF
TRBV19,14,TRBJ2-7,CASSRSAEIYEQYF
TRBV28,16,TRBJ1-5,CASSHPQGRRRQPQHF
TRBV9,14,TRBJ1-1,CASSPSLSGMGAFF
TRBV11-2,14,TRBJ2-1,CASSLVGPNNEQFF
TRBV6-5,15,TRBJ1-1,CASSYGGHMNTEAFF
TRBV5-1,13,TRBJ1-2,CASSSGTGDGYTF
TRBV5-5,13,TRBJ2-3,CASRTWSTDTQYF
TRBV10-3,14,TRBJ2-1,CAISESTSGGEQFF
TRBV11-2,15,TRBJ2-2,CASSPQGGVTGELFF
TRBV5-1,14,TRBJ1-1,CASSLRTGTTEAFF
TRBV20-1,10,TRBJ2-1,CSARAQEQFF
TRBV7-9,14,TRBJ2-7,CASSFGGAAYEQYF
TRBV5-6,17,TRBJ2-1,CASSLEPSLTLYNEQFF
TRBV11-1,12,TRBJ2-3,CASSLVSDTQYF
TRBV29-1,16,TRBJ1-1,CSVEERQWAMNTEAFF
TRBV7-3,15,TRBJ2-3,CASSLTPGPLNTQYF
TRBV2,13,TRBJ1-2,CASSESPSYGYTF
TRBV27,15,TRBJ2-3,CASSLGGAETDTQYF
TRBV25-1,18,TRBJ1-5,CASSEGDARQYSNQPQHF
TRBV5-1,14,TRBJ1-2,CASSLEGQYYGYTF
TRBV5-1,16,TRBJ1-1,CASRRTGGEEGTEAFF
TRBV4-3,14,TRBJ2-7,CASRTDRASYEQYF
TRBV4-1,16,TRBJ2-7,CASSLSPRDRGRKQYF
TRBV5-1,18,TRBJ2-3,CASSSGLAGGVWADTQYF
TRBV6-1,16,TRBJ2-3,CASSALAGGPRDTQYF
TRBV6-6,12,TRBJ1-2,CASKAGEHGYTF
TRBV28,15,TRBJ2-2,CASSFGTSWTGELFF
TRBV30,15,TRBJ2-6,CAWRLPDSGANVLTF
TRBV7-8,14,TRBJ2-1,CASSLVRTSNEQFF
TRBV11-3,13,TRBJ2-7,CASGADRGGEQYF